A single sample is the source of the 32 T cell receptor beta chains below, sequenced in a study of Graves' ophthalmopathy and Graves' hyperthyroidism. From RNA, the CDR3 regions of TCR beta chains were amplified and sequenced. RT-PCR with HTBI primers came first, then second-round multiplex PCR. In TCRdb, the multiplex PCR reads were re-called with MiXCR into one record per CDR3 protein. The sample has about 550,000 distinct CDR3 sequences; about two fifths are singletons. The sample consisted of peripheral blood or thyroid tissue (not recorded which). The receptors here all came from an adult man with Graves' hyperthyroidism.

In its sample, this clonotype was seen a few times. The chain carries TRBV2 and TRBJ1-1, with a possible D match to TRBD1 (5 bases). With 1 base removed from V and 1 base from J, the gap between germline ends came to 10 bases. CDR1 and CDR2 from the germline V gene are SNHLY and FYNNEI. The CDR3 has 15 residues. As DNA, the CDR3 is TGTGCCAGCAGTGAAGGGGGCGGGGGGAACACTGAAGCTTTCTTT. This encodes CASSEGGGGNTEAFF.

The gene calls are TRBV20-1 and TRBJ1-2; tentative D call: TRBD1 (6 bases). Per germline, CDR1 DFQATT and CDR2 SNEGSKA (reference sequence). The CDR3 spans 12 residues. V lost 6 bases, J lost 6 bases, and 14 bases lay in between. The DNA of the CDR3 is TGCAGTGCCCTAAAACAGGGTGATGGCTACACCTTC. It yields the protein CSALKQGDGYTF.

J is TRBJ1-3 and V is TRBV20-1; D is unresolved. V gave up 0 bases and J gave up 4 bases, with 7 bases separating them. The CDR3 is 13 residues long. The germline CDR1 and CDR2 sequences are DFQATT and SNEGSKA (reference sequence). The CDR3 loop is CSAREASGNTIYF. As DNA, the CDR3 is TGCAGTGCTAGAGAGGCGTCGGGAAACACCATATATTTT.

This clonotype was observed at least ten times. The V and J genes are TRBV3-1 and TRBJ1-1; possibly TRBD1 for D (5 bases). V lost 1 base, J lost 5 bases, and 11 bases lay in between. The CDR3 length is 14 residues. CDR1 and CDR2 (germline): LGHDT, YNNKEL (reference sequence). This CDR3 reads CASSQGSGLTEAFF. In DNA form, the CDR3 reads TGTGCCAGCAGCCAAGGTTCAGGGTTAACTGAAGCTTTCTTT.

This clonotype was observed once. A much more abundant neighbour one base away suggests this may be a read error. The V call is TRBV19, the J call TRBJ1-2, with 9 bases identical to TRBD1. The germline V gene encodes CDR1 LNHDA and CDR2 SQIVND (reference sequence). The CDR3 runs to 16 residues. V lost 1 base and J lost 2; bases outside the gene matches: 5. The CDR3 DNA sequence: TGTGCCAGTAGTATAGGGGACGGGACAGGGAACTATGGCTACACCTTC. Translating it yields CASSIGDGTGNYGYTF.

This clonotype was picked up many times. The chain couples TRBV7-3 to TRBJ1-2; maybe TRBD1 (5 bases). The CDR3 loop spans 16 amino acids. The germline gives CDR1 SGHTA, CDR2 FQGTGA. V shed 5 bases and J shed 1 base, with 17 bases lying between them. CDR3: CASSPTAQGYNYGYTF. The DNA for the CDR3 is TGTGCCAGCAGCCCCACGGCGCAGGGATATAACTATGGCTACACCTTC.

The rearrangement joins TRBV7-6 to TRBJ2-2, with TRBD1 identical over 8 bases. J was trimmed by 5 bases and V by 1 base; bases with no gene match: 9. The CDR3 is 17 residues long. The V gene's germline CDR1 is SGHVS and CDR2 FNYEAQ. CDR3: CASSLVPTGVGTGELFF. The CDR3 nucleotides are TGTGCCAGCAGCTTAGTGCCGACAGGGGTCGGGACCGGGGAGCTGTTTTTT.

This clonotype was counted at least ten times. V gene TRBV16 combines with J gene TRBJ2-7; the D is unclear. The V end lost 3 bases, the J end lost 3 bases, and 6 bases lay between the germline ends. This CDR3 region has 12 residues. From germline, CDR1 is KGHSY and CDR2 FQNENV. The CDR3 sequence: CASSQTIYEQYF. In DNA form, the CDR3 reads TGTGCCAGCAGCCAGACGATCTACGAGCAGTACTTC.

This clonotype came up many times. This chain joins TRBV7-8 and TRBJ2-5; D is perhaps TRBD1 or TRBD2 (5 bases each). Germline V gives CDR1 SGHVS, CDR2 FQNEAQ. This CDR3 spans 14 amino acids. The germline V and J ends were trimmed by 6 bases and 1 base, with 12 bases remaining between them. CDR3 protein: CASRITGAQETQYF. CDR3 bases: TGTGCCAGCAGAATCACCGGGGCCCAAGAGACCCAGTACTTC.

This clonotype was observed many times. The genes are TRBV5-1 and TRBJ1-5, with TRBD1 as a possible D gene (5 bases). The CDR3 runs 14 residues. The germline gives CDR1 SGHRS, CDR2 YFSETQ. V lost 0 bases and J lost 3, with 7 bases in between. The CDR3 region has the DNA TGCGCCAGCAGCTTGGGAGGGGACAATCAGCCCCAGCATTTT. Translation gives CASSLGGDNQPQHF. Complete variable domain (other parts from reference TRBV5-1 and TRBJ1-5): KAGVTQTPRYLIKTRGQQVTLSCSPISGHRSVSWYQQTPGQGLQFLFEYFSETQRNKGNFPGRFSGRQFSNSRSEMNVSTLELGDSALYLCASSLGGDNQPQHFGDGTRLSIL.

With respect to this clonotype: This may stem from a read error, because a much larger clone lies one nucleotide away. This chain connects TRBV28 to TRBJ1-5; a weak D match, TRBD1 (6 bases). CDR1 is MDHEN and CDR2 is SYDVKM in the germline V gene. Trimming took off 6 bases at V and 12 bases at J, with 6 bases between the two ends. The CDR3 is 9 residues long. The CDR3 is CASRQGQHF. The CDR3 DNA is TGTGCCAGCAGACAGGGCCAGCATTTT.

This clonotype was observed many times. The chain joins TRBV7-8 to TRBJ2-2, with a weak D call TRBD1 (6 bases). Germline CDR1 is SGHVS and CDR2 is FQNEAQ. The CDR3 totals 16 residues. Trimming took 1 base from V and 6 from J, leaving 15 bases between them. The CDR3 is CASSLVFLGGPGELFF. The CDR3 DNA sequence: TGTGCCAGCAGCTTAGTTTTTCTAGGGGGACCCGGGGAGCTGTTTTTT.

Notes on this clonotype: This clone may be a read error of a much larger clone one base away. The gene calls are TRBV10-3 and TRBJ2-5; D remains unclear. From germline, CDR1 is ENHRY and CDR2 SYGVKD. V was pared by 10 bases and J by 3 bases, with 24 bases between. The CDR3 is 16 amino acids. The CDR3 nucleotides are TGTGCCAGCGGTTACTCGATGGCCTTCGGAGAAGAGACCCAGTACTTC. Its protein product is CASGYSMAFGEETQYF.

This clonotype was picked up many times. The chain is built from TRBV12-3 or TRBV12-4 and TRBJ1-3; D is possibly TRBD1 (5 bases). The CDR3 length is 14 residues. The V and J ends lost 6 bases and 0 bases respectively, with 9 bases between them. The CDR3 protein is CASRSDSSGNTIYF. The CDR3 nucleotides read TGTGCCAGCAGAAGTGACAGCTCTGGAAACACCATATATTTT.

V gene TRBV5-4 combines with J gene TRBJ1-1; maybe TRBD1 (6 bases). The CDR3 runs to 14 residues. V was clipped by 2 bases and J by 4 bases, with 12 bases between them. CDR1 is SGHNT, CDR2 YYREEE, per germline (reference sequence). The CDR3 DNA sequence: TGTGCCAGCAGCTTTCCAGGGGCCGGCACTGAAGCTTTCTTT. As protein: CASSFPGAGTEAFF.

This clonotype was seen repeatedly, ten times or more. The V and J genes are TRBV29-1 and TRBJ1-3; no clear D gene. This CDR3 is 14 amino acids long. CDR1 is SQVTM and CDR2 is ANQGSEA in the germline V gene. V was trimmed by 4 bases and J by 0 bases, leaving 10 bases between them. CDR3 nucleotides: TGCAGCGTTGGAGGACGGCACTCTGGAAACACCATATATTTT. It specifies CSVGGRHSGNTIYF. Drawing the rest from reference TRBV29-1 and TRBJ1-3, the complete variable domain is SAVISQKPSRDICQRGTSLTIQCQVDSQVTMMFWYRQQPGQSLTLIATANQGSEATYESGFVIDKFPISRPNLTFSTLTVSNMSPEDSSIYLCSVGGRHSGNTIYFGEGSWLTVV.

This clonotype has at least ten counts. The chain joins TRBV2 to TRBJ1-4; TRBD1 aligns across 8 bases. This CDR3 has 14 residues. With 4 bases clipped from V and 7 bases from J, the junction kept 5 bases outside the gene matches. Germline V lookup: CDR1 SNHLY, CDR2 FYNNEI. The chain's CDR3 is CASSGDRRGEKLFF. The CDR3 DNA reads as TGTGCCAGCAGTGGGGACAGGCGTGGTGAAAAACTGTTTTTT. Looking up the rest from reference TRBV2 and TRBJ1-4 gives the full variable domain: EPEVTQTPSHQVTQMGQEVILRCVPISNHLYFYWYRQILGQKVEFLVSFYNNEISEKSEIFDDQFSVERPDGSNFTLKIRSTKLEDSAMYFCASSGDRRGEKLFFGSGTQLSVL.

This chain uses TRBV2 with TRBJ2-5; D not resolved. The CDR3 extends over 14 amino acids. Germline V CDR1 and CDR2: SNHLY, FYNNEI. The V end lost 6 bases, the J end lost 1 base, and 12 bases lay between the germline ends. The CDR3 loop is CASSYDNTQETQYF. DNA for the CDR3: TGTGCCAGCAGCTACGACAACACCCAAGAGACCCAGTACTTC. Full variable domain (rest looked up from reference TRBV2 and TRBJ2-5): EPEVTQTPSHQVTQMGQEVILRCVPISNHLYFYWYRQILGQKVEFLVSFYNNEISEKSEIFDDQFSVERPDGSNFTLKIRSTKLEDSAMYFCASSYDNTQETQYFGPGTRLLVL.

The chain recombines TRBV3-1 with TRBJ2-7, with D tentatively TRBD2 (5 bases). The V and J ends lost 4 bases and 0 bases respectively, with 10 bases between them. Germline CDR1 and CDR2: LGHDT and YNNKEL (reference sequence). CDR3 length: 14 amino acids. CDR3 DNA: TGTGCCAGCAGCCCACGGACTTCCTCCTACGAGCAGTACTTC. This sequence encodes CASSPRTSSYEQYF.

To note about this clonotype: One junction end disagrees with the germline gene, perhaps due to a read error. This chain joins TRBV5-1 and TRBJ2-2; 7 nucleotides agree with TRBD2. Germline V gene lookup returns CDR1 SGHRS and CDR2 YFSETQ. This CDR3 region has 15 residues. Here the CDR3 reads CASSLAAGDTGELFF. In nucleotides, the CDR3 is TGTGCCAGCAGCTTGGCCGCGGGGGACACCGGGGAGCTGTTTTTT.

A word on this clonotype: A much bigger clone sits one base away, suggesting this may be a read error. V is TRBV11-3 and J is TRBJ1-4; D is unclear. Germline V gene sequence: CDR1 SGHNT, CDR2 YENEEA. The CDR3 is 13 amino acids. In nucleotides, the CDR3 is TGTGCCAGCACTCTTGGGGTTGGCGAAAAACTGTTATTT. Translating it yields CASTLGVGEKLLF.

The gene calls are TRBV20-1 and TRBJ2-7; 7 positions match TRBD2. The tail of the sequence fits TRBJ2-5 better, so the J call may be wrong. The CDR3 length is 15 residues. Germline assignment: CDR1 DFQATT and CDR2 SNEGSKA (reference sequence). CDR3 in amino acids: CSASSLEAGQETQYF. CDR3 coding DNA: TGCAGTGCCAGCAGCTTGGAAGCGGGACAAGAGACCCAGTACTTC.

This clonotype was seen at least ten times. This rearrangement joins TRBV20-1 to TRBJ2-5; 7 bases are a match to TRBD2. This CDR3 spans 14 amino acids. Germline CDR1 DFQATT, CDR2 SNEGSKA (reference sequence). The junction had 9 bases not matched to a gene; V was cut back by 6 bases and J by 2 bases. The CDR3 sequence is CSATGYGGQETQYF. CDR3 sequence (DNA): TGCAGTGCAACGGGATACGGGGGGCAAGAGACCCAGTACTTC.

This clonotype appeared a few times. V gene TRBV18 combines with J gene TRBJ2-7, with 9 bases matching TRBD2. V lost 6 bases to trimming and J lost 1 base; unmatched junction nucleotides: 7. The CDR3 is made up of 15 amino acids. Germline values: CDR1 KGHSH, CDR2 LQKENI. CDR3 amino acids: CASSRGTSRSYEQYF. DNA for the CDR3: TGTGCCAGCTCCCGCGGGACTAGCAGGTCCTACGAGCAGTACTTC. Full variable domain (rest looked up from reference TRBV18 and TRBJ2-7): NAGVMQNPRHLVRRRGQEARLRCSPMKGHSHVYWYRQLPEEGLKFMVYLQKENIIDESGMPKERFSAEFPKEGPSILRIQQVVRGDSAAYFCASSRGTSRSYEQYFGPGTRLTVT.

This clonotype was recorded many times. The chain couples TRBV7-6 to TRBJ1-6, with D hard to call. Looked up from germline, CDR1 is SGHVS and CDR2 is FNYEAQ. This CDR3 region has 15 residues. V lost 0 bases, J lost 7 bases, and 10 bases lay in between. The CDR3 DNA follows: TGTGCCAGCAGCTTAGCGCAAGACAAAAATTCACCCCTCCACTTT. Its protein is CASSLAQDKNSPLHF.

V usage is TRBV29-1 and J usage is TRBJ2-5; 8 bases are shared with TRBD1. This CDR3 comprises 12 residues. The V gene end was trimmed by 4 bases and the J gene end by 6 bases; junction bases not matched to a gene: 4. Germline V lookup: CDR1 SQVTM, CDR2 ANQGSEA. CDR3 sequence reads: CSVGQGSKTQYF. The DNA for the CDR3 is TGCAGCGTTGGACAGGGGTCTAAGACCCAGTACTTC.

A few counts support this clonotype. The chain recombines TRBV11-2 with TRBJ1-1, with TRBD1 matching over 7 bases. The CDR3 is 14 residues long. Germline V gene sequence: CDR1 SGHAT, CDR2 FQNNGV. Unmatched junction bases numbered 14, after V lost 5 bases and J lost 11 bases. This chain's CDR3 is CASSLNRGPKGAFF. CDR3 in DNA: TGTGCCAGCAGCCTCAACAGGGGCCCAAAGGGGGCTTTCTTT.

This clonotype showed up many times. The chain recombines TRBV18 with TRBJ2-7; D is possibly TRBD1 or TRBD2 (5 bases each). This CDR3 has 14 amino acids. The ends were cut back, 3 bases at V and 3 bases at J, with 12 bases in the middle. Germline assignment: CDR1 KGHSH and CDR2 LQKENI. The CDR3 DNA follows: TGTGCCAGCTCACCCCGAGGGGAATTCTACGAGCAGTACTTC. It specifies CASSPRGEFYEQYF.

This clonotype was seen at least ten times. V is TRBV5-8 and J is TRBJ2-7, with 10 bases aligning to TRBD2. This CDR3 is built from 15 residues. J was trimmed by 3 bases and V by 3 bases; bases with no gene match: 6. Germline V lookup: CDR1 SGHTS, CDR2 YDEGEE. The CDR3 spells CASSSWTSGNYEQYF. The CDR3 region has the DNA TGTGCCAGCAGCTCTTGGACTAGCGGTAACTACGAGCAGTACTTC.

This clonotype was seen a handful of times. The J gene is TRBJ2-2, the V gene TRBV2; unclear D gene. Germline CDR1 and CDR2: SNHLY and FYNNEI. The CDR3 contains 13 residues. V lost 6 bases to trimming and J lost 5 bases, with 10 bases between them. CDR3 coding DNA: TGTGCCAGCAGCTTAACACGGACCGGGGAGCTGTTTTTT. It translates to CASSLTRTGELFF.

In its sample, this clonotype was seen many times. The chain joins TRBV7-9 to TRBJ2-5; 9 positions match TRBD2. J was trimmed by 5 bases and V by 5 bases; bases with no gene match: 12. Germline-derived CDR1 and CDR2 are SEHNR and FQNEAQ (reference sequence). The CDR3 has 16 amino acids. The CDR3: CASSPSGLAEGETQYF. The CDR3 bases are TGTGCCAGCAGCCCATCGGGACTAGCCGAGGGGGAGACCCAGTACTTC. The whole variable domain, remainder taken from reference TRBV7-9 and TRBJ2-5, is DTGVSQNPRHKITKRGQNVTFRCDPISEHNRLYWYRQTLGQGPEFLTYFQNEAQLEKSRLLSDRFSAERPKGSFSTLEIQRTEQGDSAMYLCASSPSGLAEGETQYFGPGTRLLVL.

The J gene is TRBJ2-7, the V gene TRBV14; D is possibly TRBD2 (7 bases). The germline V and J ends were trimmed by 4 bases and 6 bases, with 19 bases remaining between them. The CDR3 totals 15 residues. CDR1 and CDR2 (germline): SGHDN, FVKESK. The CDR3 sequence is CASSPMGGGPSEQYF. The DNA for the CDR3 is TGTGCCAGCAGCCCGATGGGGGGGGGGCCCTCCGAGCAGTACTTC.